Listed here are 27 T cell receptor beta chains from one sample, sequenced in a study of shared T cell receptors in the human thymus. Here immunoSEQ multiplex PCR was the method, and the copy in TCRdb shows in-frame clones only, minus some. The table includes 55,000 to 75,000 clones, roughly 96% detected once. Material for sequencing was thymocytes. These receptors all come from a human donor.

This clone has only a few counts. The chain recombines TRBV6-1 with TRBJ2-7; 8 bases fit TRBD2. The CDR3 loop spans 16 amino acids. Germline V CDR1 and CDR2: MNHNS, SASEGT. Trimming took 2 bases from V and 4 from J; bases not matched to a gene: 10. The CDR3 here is CASSECGKRGPYEQYF. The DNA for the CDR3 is TGTGCCAGCAGTGAATGCGGGAAGCGGGGGCCTTACGAGCAGTACTTC.

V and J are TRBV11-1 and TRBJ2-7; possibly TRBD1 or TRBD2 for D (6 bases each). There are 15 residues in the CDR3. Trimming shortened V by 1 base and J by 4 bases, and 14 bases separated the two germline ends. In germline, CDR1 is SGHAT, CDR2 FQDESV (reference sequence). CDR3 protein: CASSLDPGAGYEQYF. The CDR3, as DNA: TGTGCCAGCAGCTTAGATCCGGGGGCGGGATACGAGCAGTACTTC.

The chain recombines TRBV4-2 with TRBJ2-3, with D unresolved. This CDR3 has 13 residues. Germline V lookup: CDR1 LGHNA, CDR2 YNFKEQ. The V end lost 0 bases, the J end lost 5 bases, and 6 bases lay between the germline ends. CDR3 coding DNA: TGTGCCAGCAGCCAAGATAGTAGAGATACGCAGTATTTT. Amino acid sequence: CASSQDSRDTQYF.

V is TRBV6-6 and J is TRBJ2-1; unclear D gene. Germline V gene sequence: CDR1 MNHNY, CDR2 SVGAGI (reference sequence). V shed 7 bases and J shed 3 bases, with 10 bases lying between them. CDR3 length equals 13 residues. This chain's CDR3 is CASISGLYNEQFF. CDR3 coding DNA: TGTGCCAGCATTTCCGGGCTCTACAATGAGCAGTTCTTC.

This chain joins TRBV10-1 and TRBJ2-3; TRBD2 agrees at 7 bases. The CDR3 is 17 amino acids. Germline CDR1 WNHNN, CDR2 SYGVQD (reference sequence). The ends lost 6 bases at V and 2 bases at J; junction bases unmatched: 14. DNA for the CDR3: TGCGCCAGCAGGGATTTTCTGGGGGGGGGTTACACAGATACGCAGTATTTT. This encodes CASRDFLGGGYTDTQYF.

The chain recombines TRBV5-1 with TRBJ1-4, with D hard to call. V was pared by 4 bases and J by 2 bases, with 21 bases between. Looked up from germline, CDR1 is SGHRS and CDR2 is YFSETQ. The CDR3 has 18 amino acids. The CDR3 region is CASSLAPPGTRTNEKLFF. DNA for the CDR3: TGCGCCAGCAGCCTAGCACCCCCAGGAACAAGGACTAATGAAAAACTGTTTTTT.

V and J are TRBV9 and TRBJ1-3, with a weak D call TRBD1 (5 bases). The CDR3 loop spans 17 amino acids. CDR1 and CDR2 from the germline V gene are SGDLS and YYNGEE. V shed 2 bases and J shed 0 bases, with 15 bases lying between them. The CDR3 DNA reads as TGTGCCAGCAGCGTGTTAGGGGACCTCTACTCTGGAAACACCATATATTTT. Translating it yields CASSVLGDLYSGNTIYF.

The CDR3 spells CASSSDRASTDTQYF. As DNA, the CDR3 is TGCGCCAGCAGCTCTGACAGGGCGAGCACAGATACGCAGTATTTT. This rearrangement joins TRBV5-1 to TRBJ2-3, with 7 bases aligning to TRBD1. The CDR3 runs 15 residues. Germline trimming cut 3 bases from V and 0 bases from J; bases unmatched to any gene: 4. Germline V gene data show CDR1 as SGHRS and CDR2 as YFSETQ.

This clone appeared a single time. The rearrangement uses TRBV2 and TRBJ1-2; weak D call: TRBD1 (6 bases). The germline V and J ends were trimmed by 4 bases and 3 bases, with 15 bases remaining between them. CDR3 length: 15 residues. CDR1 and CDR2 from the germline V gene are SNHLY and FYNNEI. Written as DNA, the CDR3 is TGTGCCAGCAGTGTGTATCGGGGGCGAGACTATGGCTACACCTTC. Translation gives CASSVYRGRDYGYTF.

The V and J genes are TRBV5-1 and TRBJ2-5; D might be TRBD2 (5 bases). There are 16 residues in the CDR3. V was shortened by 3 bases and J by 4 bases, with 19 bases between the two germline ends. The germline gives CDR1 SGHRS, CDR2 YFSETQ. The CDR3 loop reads CASSWGKPGTRETQYF. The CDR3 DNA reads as TGCGCCAGCAGCTGGGGTAAACCGGGAACAAGAGAGACCCAGTACTTC.

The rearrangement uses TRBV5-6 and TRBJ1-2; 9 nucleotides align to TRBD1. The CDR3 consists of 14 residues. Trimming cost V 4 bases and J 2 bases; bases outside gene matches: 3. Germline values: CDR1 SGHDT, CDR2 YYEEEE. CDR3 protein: CASSPGTGNYGYTF. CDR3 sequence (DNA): TGTGCCAGCAGCCCAGGGACAGGGAACTATGGCTACACCTTC. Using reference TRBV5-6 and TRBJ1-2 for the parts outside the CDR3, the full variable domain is DAGVTQSPTHLIKTRGQQVTLRCSPKSGHDTVSWYQQALGQGPQFIFQYYEEEERQRGNFPDRFSGHQFPNYSSELNVNALLLGDSALYLCASSPGTGNYGYTFGSGTRLTVV.

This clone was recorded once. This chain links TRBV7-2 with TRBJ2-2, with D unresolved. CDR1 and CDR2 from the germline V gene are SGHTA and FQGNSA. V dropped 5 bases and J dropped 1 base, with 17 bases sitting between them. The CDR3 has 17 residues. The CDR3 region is CASSPSEVAGNTGELFF. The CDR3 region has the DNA TGTGCCAGCAGCCCCTCTGAGGTAGCCGGGAACACCGGGGAGCTGTTTTTT.

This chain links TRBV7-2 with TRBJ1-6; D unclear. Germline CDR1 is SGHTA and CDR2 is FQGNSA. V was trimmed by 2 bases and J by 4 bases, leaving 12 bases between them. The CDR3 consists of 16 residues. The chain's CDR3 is CASSLRLLSYNSPLHF. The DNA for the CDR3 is TGTGCCAGCAGCTTAAGGTTGTTAAGTTATAATTCACCCCTCCACTTT.

CDR3 residues: CASSQERGIDGYTF. The CDR3 coding sequence is TGCGCCAGCAGCCAAGAAAGGGGGATAGATGGCTACACCTTC. The J gene is TRBJ1-2, the V gene TRBV4-3, with a tentative D call TRBD1 (6 bases). Trimming removed 0 bases at V and 6 bases at J, with 11 bases between. Germline CDR1 reads LGHNA; CDR2 reads YSLEER. The CDR3 runs 14 residues.

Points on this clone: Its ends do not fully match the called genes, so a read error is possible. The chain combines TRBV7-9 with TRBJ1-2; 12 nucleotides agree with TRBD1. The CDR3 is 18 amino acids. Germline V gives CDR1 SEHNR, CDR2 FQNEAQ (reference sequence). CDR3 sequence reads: CASTLDPPRDRGHGGYTF. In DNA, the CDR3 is TGTGCCAGCACCTTAGATCCTCCCCGGGACAGGGGGCATGGGGGCTACACCTTC. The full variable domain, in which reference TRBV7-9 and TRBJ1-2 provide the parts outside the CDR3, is DTGVSQNPRHKITKRGQNVTFRCDPISEHNRLYWYRQTLGQGPEFLTYFQNEAQLEKSRLLSDRFSAERPKGSFSTLEIQRTEQGDSAMYLCASTLDPPRDRGHGGYTFGSGTRLTVV.

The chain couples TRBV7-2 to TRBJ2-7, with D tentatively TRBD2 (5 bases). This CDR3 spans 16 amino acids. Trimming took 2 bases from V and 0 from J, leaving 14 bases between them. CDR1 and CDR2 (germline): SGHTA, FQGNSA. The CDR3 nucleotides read TGTGCCAGCAGCTTACTTCACGGGGTTAGCTCCTACGAGCAGTACTTC. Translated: CASSLLHGVSSYEQYF.

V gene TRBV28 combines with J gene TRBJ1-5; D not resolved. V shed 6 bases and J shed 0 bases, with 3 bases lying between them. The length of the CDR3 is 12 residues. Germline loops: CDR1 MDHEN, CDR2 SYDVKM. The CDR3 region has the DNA TGTGCCAGCAGCCCTAGCAATCAGCCCCAGCATTTT. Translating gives CASSPSNQPQHF. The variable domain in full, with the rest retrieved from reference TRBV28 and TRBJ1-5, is DVKVTQSSRYLVKRTGEKVFLECVQDMDHENMFWYRQDPGLGLRLIYFSYDVKMKEKGDIPEGYSVSREKKERFSLILESASTNQTSMYLCASSPSNQPQHFGDGTRLSIL.

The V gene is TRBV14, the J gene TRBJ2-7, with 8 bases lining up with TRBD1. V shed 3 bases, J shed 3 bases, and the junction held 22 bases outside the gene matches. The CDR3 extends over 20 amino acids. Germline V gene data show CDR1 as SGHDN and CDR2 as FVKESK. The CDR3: CASSHRPPYPFRDRNYEQYF. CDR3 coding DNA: TGTGCCAGCAGCCACCGACCCCCTTACCCATTCCGGGACAGGAACTACGAGCAGTACTTC.

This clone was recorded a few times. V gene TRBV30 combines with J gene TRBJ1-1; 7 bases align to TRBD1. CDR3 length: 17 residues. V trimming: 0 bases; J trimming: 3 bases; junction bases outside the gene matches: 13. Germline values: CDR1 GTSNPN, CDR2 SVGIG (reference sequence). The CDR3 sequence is CAWSVQETGLWDTEAFF. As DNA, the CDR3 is TGTGCCTGGAGTGTACAGGAGACAGGGCTCTGGGACACTGAAGCTTTCTTT.

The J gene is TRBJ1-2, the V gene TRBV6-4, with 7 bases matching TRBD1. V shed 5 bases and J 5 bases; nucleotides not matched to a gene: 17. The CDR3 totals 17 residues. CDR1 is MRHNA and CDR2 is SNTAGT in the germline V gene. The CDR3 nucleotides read TGTGCCAGCAGTATATCGGTGGCGACAGGGCAAAAGTATGGCTACACCTTC. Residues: CASSISVATGQKYGYTF.

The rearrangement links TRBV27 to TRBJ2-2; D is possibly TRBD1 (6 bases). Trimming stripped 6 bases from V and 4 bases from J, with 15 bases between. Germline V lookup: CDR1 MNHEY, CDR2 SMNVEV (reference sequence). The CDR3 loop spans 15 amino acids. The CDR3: CASRLKTDSTGELFF. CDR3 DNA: TGTGCCAGCAGATTAAAAACGGACAGCACCGGGGAGCTGTTTTTT.

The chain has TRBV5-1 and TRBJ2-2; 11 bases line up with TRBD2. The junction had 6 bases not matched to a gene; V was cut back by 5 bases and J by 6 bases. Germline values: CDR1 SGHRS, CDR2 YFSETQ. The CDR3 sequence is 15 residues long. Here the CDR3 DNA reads TGCGCCAGCAGACTTAGCGGGGGGGCCCCCGGGGAGCTGTTTTTT. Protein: CASRLSGGAPGELFF.

The DNA of the CDR3 is TGTGCCAGCAGCGTATTACCTAGGGGCGGGGCCCTCCATTGGCTCGATGGCTACACCTTC. Amino acids: CASSVLPRGGALHWLDGYTF. This rearrangement joins TRBV9 to TRBJ1-2; possible D gene TRBD1, 5 bases. Per germline, CDR1 SGDLS and CDR2 YYNGEE. Trimming removed 1 base at V and 6 bases at J, with 31 bases between. This CDR3 spans 20 amino acids.

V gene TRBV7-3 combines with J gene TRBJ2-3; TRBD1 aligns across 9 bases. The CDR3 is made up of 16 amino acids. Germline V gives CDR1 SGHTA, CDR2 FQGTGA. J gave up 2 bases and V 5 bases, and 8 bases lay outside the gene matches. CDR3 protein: CASSPEGQGTTDTQYF. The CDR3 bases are TGTGCCAGCAGCCCCGAGGGACAGGGAACCACAGATACGCAGTATTTT.

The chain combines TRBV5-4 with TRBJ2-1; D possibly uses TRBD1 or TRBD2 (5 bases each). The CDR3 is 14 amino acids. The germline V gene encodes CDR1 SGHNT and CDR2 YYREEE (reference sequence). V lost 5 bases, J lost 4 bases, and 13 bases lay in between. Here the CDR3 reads CASRRRGPYNEQFF. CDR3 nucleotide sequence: TGTGCCAGCAGGCGCCGGGGCCCATACAATGAGCAGTTCTTC.

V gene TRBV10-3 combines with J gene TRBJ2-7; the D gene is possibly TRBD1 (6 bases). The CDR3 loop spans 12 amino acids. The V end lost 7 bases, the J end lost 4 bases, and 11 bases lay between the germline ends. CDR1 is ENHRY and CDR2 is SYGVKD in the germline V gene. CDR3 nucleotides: TGTGCCATCAACGAGGGGGAGTACGAGCAGTACTTC. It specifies CAINEGEYEQYF.

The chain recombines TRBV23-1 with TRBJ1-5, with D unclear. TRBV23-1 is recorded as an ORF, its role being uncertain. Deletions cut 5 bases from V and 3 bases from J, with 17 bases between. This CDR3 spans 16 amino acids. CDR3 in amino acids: CASSLHGPHPNQPQHF. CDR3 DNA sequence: TGCGCCAGCAGTTTGCACGGCCCGCACCCCAATCAGCCCCAGCATTTT.